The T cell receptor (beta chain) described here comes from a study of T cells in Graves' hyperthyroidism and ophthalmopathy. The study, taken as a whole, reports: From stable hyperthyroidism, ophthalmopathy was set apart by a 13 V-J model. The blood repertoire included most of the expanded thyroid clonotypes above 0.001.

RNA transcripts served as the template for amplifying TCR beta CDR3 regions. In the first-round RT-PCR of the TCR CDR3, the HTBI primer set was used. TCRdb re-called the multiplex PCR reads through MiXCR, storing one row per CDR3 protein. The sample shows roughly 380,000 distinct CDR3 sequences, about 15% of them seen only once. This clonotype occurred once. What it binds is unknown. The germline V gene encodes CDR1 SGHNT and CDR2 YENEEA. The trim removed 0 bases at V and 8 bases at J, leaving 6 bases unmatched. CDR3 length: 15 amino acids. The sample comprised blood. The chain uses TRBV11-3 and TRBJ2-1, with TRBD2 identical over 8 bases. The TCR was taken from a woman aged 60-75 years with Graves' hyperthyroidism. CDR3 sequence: CASSLEGTRIHEQFF. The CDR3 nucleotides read TGTGCCAGCAGCTTAGAAGGGACTAGAATCCATGAGCAGTTCTTC.